This TCR beta chain was sequenced for a study of PD-L1 blockade in urothelial cancer. Across the study: The researchers analyzed blood 3 weeks (second dose) and 6 weeks after treatment start. There were a median of approximately 140,000 T cells in blood samples.

Germline-derived CDR1 and CDR2 are SGDLS and YYNGEE. This CDR3 is built from 15 residues. V lost 3 bases, J lost 4 bases, and 11 bases lay in between. Only in-frame clones appear in the TCRdb table, and some are missing; sequencing was by immunoSEQ multiplex PCR. This sample has around 100,000 clones, with about nine tenths found just once. As for time point: pretreatment peripheral blood. The TCR comes from a man in his 60s with urothelial cancer. The material was PBMCs, obtained around atezolizumab (anti-PD-L1) treatment. The gene calls are TRBV9 and TRBJ1-6; D perhaps matches TRBD1 (6 bases). The CDR3 bases are TGTGCCAGCAGCGCCGAACAGGGATATAATTCACCCCTCCACTTT. Its translation is CASSAEQGYNSPLHF.